This TCR beta chain was recorded in a study of blood T cell dynamics during melanoma immunotherapy. In this sample, this clone turned up a few times. The CDR3 contains 13 residues. The germline gives CDR1 SGHRS, CDR2 YFSETQ. V lost 4 bases and J 3 bases, leaving 10 bases between the germline ends. The time point was: pre-treatment baseline. Prior systemic cancer therapy, immunosuppressant use and other active malignancies excluded patients. This table comes from immunoSEQ multiplex PCR, and its TCRdb copy is limited to in-frame clones, with some not included. The sample includes approximately 17,000 clones, about nine tenths of them seen just once.

This rearrangement joins TRBV5-1 to TRBJ1-1; D is unresolved. The TCR originated in a human donor with melanoma. Sample: blood, taken from a patient treated with checkpoint blockade. Written as DNA, the CDR3 is TGCGCCAGCAGCGAGGCGATCCACACTGAAGCTTTCTTT. This translates into CASSEAIHTEAFF. Variable domain in full (rest from reference TRBV5-1 and TRBJ1-1): KAGVTQTPRYLIKTRGQQVTLSCSPISGHRSVSWYQQTPGQGLQFLFEYFSETQRNKGNFPGRFSGRQFSNSRSEMNVSTLELGDSALYLCASSEAIHTEAFFGQGTRLTVV.